This T cell receptor beta chain was obtained from a study of Graves' ophthalmopathy and Graves' hyperthyroidism. Whole-study context: Researchers classed hyperthyroidism as stable given no ophthalmopathy within 18 months of follow-up.

Amplification of the TCR beta CDR3 regions used RNA transcripts (as template). An opening RT-PCR round employed HTBI primers and preceded a second-round multiplex PCR. TCRdb reprocessed the multiplex PCR reads with MiXCR, giving one entry per CDR3 protein. Found here are roughly 600,000 distinct CDR3 sequences, 35% to 45% of them singletons; the top ten hold over 3.5%. Clinical symptoms, serum thyroxine, TRAb, thyroid ultrasound and orbital computed tomography were relied on for diagnosis. Germline assignment: CDR1 MNHEY and CDR2 SMNVEV (reference sequence). V lost 4 bases, J lost 7 bases, and 14 bases lay in between. The CDR3 runs to 13 residues.

J is TRBJ2-7 and V is TRBV27; D uncertain. The receptor was isolated from an adult man with Graves' hyperthyroidism. The specimen was peripheral blood or thyroid tissue (not recorded which). In DNA, the CDR3 is TGTGCCAGCAGTTCATATACTCATGAAGAGCAGTACTTC. It translates to CASSSYTHEEQYF.